The 8 T cell receptor beta chains reported below all come from one sample, sequenced in a study of post-analysis software for immune sequencing data. Study observations and caveats: Patients had higher frequencies than controls of about 5 TRBV segments, including TRBV5-6, TRBV5-1 and TRBV20-1.

TCR beta cDNA libraries had unique molecular identifiers. Using its own MiXCR run on the PCR reads, TCRdb lists one record per CDR3 protein. Of around 710,000 distinct CDR3 sequences in the sample, just over 45% are singletons; the top ten hold approximately 5%. What these receptors recognize is not known. The sample taken for sequencing was blood. These TCRs come from a girl aged 10 to 17 with multiple sclerosis.

This sequence joins TRBV6-1 and TRBJ2-1; 8 bases are a match to TRBD2. V lost 3 bases to trimming and J lost 4 bases; unmatched junction nucleotides: 5. Germline V gives CDR1 MNHNS, CDR2 SASEGT. This CDR3 is built from 15 residues. The CDR3 sequence: CASSDELAVYNEQFF. For the CDR3, the DNA is TGTGCCAGCAGTGATGAACTAGCGGTTTACAATGAGCAGTTCTTC.

The V call is TRBV14, the J call TRBJ1-1; tentatively, D is TRBD1 (5 bases). Germline V gene sequence: CDR1 SGHDN, CDR2 FVKESK. V lost 1 base and J lost 8, with 11 bases in between. The CDR3 is 13 amino acids. CDR3 nucleotides: TGTGCCAGCAGCCAAGTTAACAGGAGAGAAGCTTTCTTT. It codes for CASSQVNRREAFF.

This clonotype was observed a few times. V is TRBV27 and J is TRBJ2-1; D ambiguous. Deletions cut 6 bases from V and 7 bases from J, with 22 bases between. The CDR3 extends over 16 amino acids. Germline V CDR1 and CDR2: MNHEY, SMNVEV (reference sequence). CDR3 nucleotides: TGTGCCAGCAGCTCTCCCCTCGGGCCTTATATTAATGAGCAGTTCTTC. Translating it yields CASSSPLGPYINEQFF.

This clonotype turned up a few times. The V call is TRBV11-2, the J call TRBJ2-7; D call uncertain. Matching the DNA end better, TRBJ2-5 makes the J call doubtful. CDR1 SGHAT and CDR2 FQNNGV come from the germline V gene. This CDR3 comprises 14 residues. The CDR3 protein is CASSPTNVQETQYF. In DNA, the CDR3 is TGTGCCAGCAGTCCCACCAACGTCCAAGAGACCCAGTACTTC.

V gene TRBV12-3 or TRBV12-4 combines with J gene TRBJ1-3, with a weak D call TRBD1 (5 bases). Trimming stripped 3 bases from V and 1 base from J, with 7 bases between. The CDR3 length is 14 residues. CDR3 nucleotides: TGTGCCAGCAGTTTTGGGGGATCTGGAAACACCATATATTTT. It specifies CASSFGGSGNTIYF.

Only one count was recorded for this clonotype. This rearrangement joins TRBV7-9 to TRBJ2-7; 9 nucleotides match TRBD1. The J call may be in error: the DNA end matches TRBJ2-5 better. The CDR3 loop spans 17 amino acids. CDR1 and CDR2 (germline): SEHNR, FQNEAQ (reference sequence). The CDR3 region has the DNA TGTGCCAGCAGCCGGATTAAGCCCGGGACAGGGATTGAGACCCAGTACTTC. Protein: CASSRIKPGTGIETQYF.

This clonotype has a handful of counts. The chain uses TRBV4-3 and TRBJ2-3, with D perhaps given as TRBD1 or TRBD2 (6 bases each). This CDR3 is 16 amino acids long. Per the germline V gene, CDR1 is LGHNA and CDR2 is YSLEER. Trimming removed 1 base from V and 7 bases from J, with 18 bases in between. For the CDR3, the DNA is TGCGCCAGCAGCCAAGTGGGAGGCGGGACAAGAAATACGCAGTATTTT. Amino acid sequence: CASSQVGGGTRNTQYF.

This clonotype was recorded a few times. J is TRBJ2-5 and V is TRBV20-1, with D perhaps TRBD2 (5 bases). Trimming took off 5 bases at V and 1 base at J, with 14 bases between the two ends. This CDR3 is built from 14 residues. From germline, CDR1 is DFQATT and CDR2 SNEGSKA (reference sequence). The CDR3 sequence: CSAFLTKLQETQYF. CDR3 nucleotides: TGCAGTGCTTTCCTGACTAAACTCCAAGAGACCCAGTACTTC.